One TCR beta chain is described in this entry. Time point reported: baseline pretreatment blood. Treatment meaning: 15 Gy SBRT to primary tumor, nephrectomy 4 weeks later. The entry originates in a study of radiation and T cells in renal cell carcinoma. The wider study: Nephrectomy followed 15 Gy stereotactic body radiation by 4 weeks.

Clones were read by immunoSEQ multiplex PCR, and TCRdb kept only the in-frame ones, dropping some. The data contain about 150,000 clones, 88% of them singletons. Sequenced here: blood, sampled from a patient whose treatment included radiotherapy and nephrectomy. The receptor was isolated from a woman in her forties or fifties with renal cell carcinoma.

The CDR3 loop is CASSPTDGTQPQHF. In DNA, the CDR3 is TGTGCCAGCTCACCCACCGACGGTACTCAGCCCCAGCATTTT. The chain combines TRBV18 with TRBJ1-5; unclear D gene. Germline loops: CDR1 KGHSH, CDR2 LQKENI. Trimming left V 3 bases short and J 6 bases short, with 12 bases between. The CDR3 covers 14 residues.